One and the same sample provided the 10 T cell receptor beta chains below, sequenced in a study of blood T cell repertoires in COVID-19. The assay was immunoSEQ multiplex PCR, and TCRdb's table has in-frame clones only and misses some. The sample yields 110,000 to 150,000 clones, 86% seen once. The sequenced material came from PBMCs or T cells enriched from blood (not recorded which). These receptors were obtained from a man between 45 and 60 years old who had recovered from COVID-19.

In this sample, this clone turned up once. This chain joins TRBV5-1 and TRBJ1-1, with TRBD1 matching 7 bases. After removal of 0 bases from V and 10 bases from J, the junction contained 6 bases not matched to a gene. The CDR3 has 13 residues. CDR1 is SGHRS and CDR2 is YFSETQ in the germline V gene. The CDR3 reads CASSLAGQSGAFF. In DNA form, the CDR3 reads TGCGCCAGCAGCTTGGCGGGACAGAGTGGAGCTTTCTTT.

The chain carries TRBV5-1 and TRBJ1-1, with TRBD1 matching 11 bases. This CDR3 has 13 residues. CDR1 and CDR2 from the germline V gene are SGHRS and YFSETQ. V lost 5 bases and J lost 8; bases outside the gene matches: 5. CDR3 DNA: TGCGCCAGCAGGATAGGACAGGGGGCGGAAGCTTTCTTT. Protein product: CASRIGQGAEAFF.

The genes are TRBV10-3 and TRBJ1-5, with 10 bases that match TRBD1. After removal of 3 bases from V and 3 bases from J, the junction contained 8 bases not matched to a gene. Germline loops: CDR1 ENHRY, CDR2 SYGVKD. This CDR3 comprises 17 residues. DNA of the CDR3: TGTGCCATCAGTGACCCGGGACAGGGGCCGCTCAATCAGCCCCAGCATTTT. Its translation: CAISDPGQGPLNQPQHF.

This clone occurred a few times. The chain has TRBV4-2 and TRBJ2-7; 10 nucleotides line up with TRBD2. CDR3 length: 16 residues. Trimming at V came to 4 bases and at J to 5 bases, leaving 11 bases not matched to a gene. The germline gives CDR1 LGHNA, CDR2 YNFKEQ. The CDR3 reads CASSPVGASGSDEQYF. CDR3 coding DNA: TGTGCCAGCAGCCCGGTCGGGGCTAGCGGGAGCGACGAGCAGTACTTC.

This chain uses TRBV7-8 with TRBJ1-2; 10 bases line up with TRBD1. The J segment lost 5 bases and the V segment lost 5 bases, leaving 5 bases of the junction unmatched. The germline V gene encodes CDR1 SGHVS and CDR2 FQNEAQ. The CDR3 covers 14 residues. CDR3: CASSPLGQGYGYTF. The CDR3 DNA reads TGTGCCAGCAGCCCCCTGGGACAGGGGTATGGCTACACCTTC.

The rearrangement joins TRBV7-2 to TRBJ1-2; D gene ambiguous. The CDR3 extends over 13 amino acids. Germline-derived CDR1 and CDR2 are SGHTA and FQGNSA. Trimming took off 5 bases at V and 5 bases at J, with 12 bases between the two ends. The CDR3 nucleotides are TGTGCCAGCAGCCCCTCGAGAGCTTATGGCTACACCTTC. Protein sequence: CASSPSRAYGYTF.

V and J are TRBV6-2 or TRBV6-3 and TRBJ1-5; a weak D match, TRBD1 (5 bases). V lost 2 bases and J lost 3, with 8 bases in between. The CDR3 contains 14 residues. From germline, CDR1 is MNHEY and CDR2 SVGEGT. The CDR3 protein is CASSYAQVNQPQHF. For the CDR3, the DNA is TGTGCCAGCAGTTACGCACAGGTCAATCAGCCCCAGCATTTT.

This clone appeared once. This chain connects TRBV2 to TRBJ2-2; 8 nucleotides match TRBD2. V shed 10 bases and J 2 bases; nucleotides not matched to a gene: 6. This CDR3 region has 14 residues. Germline V gene lookup returns CDR1 SNHLY and CDR2 FYNNEI. CDR3 in DNA: TGTGCCACTAGCGGGCTTGCTAACACCGGGGAGCTGTTTTTT. It encodes CATSGLANTGELFF. The full variable domain, completed using reference TRBV2 and TRBJ2-2, is EPEVTQTPSHQVTQMGQEVILRCVPISNHLYFYWYRQILGQKVEFLVSFYNNEISEKSEIFDDQFSVERPDGSNFTLKIRSTKLEDSAMYFCATSGLANTGELFFGEGSRLTVL.

The chain is built from TRBV5-1 and TRBJ2-3; 10 bases match TRBD1. Trimming took 2 bases from V and 4 from J; bases not matched to a gene: 7. The CDR3 is 16 residues long. Germline V gives CDR1 SGHRS, CDR2 YFSETQ. DNA of the CDR3: TGCGCCAGCAGCTTCTGGACAGGGGGGATCCCAGATACGCAGTATTTT. It encodes CASSFWTGGIPDTQYF. Complete variable domain (other parts from reference TRBV5-1 and TRBJ2-3): KAGVTQTPRYLIKTRGQQVTLSCSPISGHRSVSWYQQTPGQGLQFLFEYFSETQRNKGNFPGRFSGRQFSNSRSEMNVSTLELGDSALYLCASSFWTGGIPDTQYFGPGTRLTVL.

This chain joins TRBV7-2 and TRBJ1-2, with 9 bases matching TRBD1. The CDR3 is 17 residues long. The V gene end was trimmed by 5 bases and the J gene end by 0 bases; junction bases not matched to a gene: 10. Germline V lookup: CDR1 SGHTA, CDR2 FQGNSA. The CDR3 here is CASSRLRQGGTNYGYTF. CDR3 DNA sequence: TGTGCCAGCAGCCGCCTCAGACAGGGGGGTACTAACTATGGCTACACCTTC. Together with reference TRBV7-2 and TRBJ1-2, the CDR3 gives the full variable domain: GAGVSQSPSNKVTEKGKDVELRCDPISGHTALYWYRQSLGQGLEFLIYFQGNSAPDKSGLPSDRFSAERTGGSVSTLTIQRTQQEDSAVYLCASSRLRQGGTNYGYTFGSGTRLTVV.